A single sample gave rise to the 18 T cell receptor beta chains below, sequenced in a study of OX40 agonist ivuxolimab in advanced cancers. Repertoires were generated with immunoSEQ multiplex PCR, while TCRdb's copy carries only in-frame clones and drops some. This table has under 45,000 clones, about 70% appearing once. Sequences were derived from CD4+ or CD8+ T cells sorted from blood, sampled in a trial of the OX40 agonist ivuxolimab. Receptors originate from an adult with an advanced solid tumor such as melanoma, head and neck, liver or kidney cancer.

The chain employs TRBV9 and TRBJ1-1, with TRBD1 identical over 8 bases. J lost 7 bases, V lost 6 bases, and 8 bases had no gene match. Germline CDR1 reads SGDLS; CDR2 reads YYNGEE. The CDR3 extends over 13 amino acids. The CDR3 DNA is TGTGCCAGCACCCAAACAGGGGGGTTTGAAGCTTTCTTT. Its protein product is CASTQTGGFEAFF.

The V call is TRBV5-6, the J call TRBJ1-2; tentative D call: TRBD1 (6 bases). This CDR3 comprises 13 residues. The V gene lost 0 bases and the J gene lost 3 bases, with 6 bases spanning the gap. Germline values: CDR1 SGHDT, CDR2 YYEEEE. CDR3 in amino acids: CASSLDRDYGYTF. As DNA, the CDR3 is TGTGCCAGCAGCTTGGACAGGGACTATGGCTACACCTTC.

The chain couples TRBV9 to TRBJ2-5; 7 positions agree with TRBD1. The CDR3 has 14 amino acids. J was trimmed by 4 bases and V by 3 bases; bases with no gene match: 6. Per the germline V gene, CDR1 is SGDLS and CDR2 is YYNGEE. CDR3 amino acids: CASSATGRRETQYF. In nucleotides, the CDR3 is TGTGCCAGCAGCGCGACAGGGCGACGAGAGACCCAGTACTTC.

The chain couples TRBV15 to TRBJ1-6; D is unclear. With 0 bases removed from V and 10 bases from J, the gap between germline ends came to 7 bases. Germline V lookup: CDR1 LNHNV, CDR2 YYDKDF (reference sequence). The length of the CDR3 is 13 residues. This CDR3 is CATSRDAGSPLHF. CDR3 bases: TGTGCCACCAGCAGAGATGCGGGATCACCCCTCCACTTT.

The CDR3, as DNA: TGTGCCAGCAGCTACGGGGGGCTGGACAATGAGCAGTTCTTC. It encodes CASSYGGLDNEQFF. This chain joins TRBV27 and TRBJ2-1; TRBD2 is a possible D gene (7 bases). The CDR3 is made up of 14 amino acids. V lost 6 bases and J lost 5, with 14 bases in between. CDR1 and CDR2 (germline): MNHEY, SMNVEV (reference sequence).

The chain links TRBV29-1 to TRBJ1-2; 9 nucleotides match TRBD1. Trimming at V came to 6 bases and at J to 2 bases, leaving 4 bases not matched to a gene. The V gene's germline CDR1 is SQVTM and CDR2 ANQGSEA. There are 13 residues in the CDR3. As DNA, the CDR3 is TGCAGCGTGGGGACAGGGATGAACTATGGCTACACCTTC. Translation gives CSVGTGMNYGYTF.

The J gene is TRBJ1-1, the V gene TRBV19; 10 bases agree with TRBD1. The ends lost 6 bases at V and 5 bases at J; junction bases unmatched: 9. CDR1 and CDR2 (germline): LNHDA, SQIVND (reference sequence). The CDR3 contains 15 residues. The CDR3 DNA follows: TGTGCCAGTAGAACCACCGGGACAGGGGCTACTGAAGCTTTCTTT. Protein product: CASRTTGTGATEAFF.

This chain joins TRBV6-5 and TRBJ1-1; D not resolved. This CDR3 spans 15 amino acids. Looked up from germline, CDR1 is MNHEY and CDR2 is SVGAGI. The germline V and J ends were trimmed by 2 bases and 3 bases, with 13 bases remaining between them. CDR3 loop: CASSYGEGMDTEAFF. CDR3 nucleotides: TGTGCCAGCAGTTACGGGGAGGGAATGGACACTGAAGCTTTCTTT.

This clone was counted between two and nine times. The J gene is TRBJ2-1, the V gene TRBV30; D unclear. CDR1 GTSNPN and CDR2 SVGIG come from the germline V gene (reference sequence). With 4 bases removed from V and 0 bases from J, the gap between germline ends came to 7 bases. This CDR3 has 13 amino acids. The CDR3 DNA reads as TGTGCCTGGATAGGGTTCTCCTACAATGAGCAGTTCTTC. This gives the protein CAWIGFSYNEQFF.

The V call is TRBV15, the J call TRBJ2-5; maybe TRBD2 (5 bases). This CDR3 region has 13 residues. Trimming took 0 bases from V and 3 from J, leaving 5 bases between them. The V gene's germline CDR1 is LNHNV and CDR2 YYDKDF (reference sequence). CDR3 protein: CATSRDGEETQYF. The DNA for the CDR3 is TGTGCCACCAGCAGAGACGGGGAAGAGACCCAGTACTTC. Variable domain in full (rest from reference TRBV15 and TRBJ2-5): DAMVIQNPRYQVTQFGKPVTLSCSQTLNHNVMYWYQQKSSQAPKLLFHYYDKDFNNEADTPDNFQSRRPNTSFCFLDIRSPGLGDTAMYLCATSRDGEETQYFGPGTRLLVL.

This clone was counted a single time. V gene TRBV7-9 combines with J gene TRBJ2-7; no clear D. The CDR3 has 15 amino acids. Trimming cost V 2 bases and J 2 bases, with 13 bases left between them. From germline, CDR1 is SEHNR and CDR2 FQNEAQ (reference sequence). DNA for the CDR3: TGTGCCAGCAGCTTACCCGACACCTTAACCTACGAGCAGTACTTC. Residues: CASSLPDTLTYEQYF. The full variable domain, its missing parts supplied by reference TRBV7-9 and TRBJ2-7, is DTGVSQNPRHKITKRGQNVTFRCDPISEHNRLYWYRQTLGQGPEFLTYFQNEAQLEKSRLLSDRFSAERPKGSFSTLEIQRTEQGDSAMYLCASSLPDTLTYEQYFGPGTRLTVT.

The rearrangement uses TRBV4-2 and TRBJ2-1, with 8 bases identical to TRBD2. CDR1 is LGHNA and CDR2 is YNFKEQ in the germline V gene. After removal of 4 bases from V and 0 bases from J, the junction contained 11 bases not matched to a gene. The CDR3 length is 18 residues. CDR3 bases: TGTGCCAGCAGCCTGCAATCCTTAGCGGGGAACTCCTACAATGAGCAGTTCTTC. Translation gives CASSLQSLAGNSYNEQFF.

V usage is TRBV7-6 and J usage is TRBJ1-5, with unresolved D. Germline CDR1 and CDR2: SGHVS and FNYEAQ. The V end was cut by 5 bases, the J end by 0 bases, with 8 bases between. The CDR3 covers 14 residues. The CDR3 here is CASSTRDSNQPQHF. The CDR3 DNA sequence: TGTGCCAGCAGCACAAGGGATAGCAATCAGCCCCAGCATTTT.

The rearrangement uses TRBV5-6 and TRBJ1-1; possible D gene TRBD1, 6 bases. Germline assignment: CDR1 SGHDT and CDR2 YYEEEE. The V and J ends lost 2 bases and 2 bases respectively, with 13 bases between them. CDR3 length: 15 amino acids. The CDR3 reads CASSFSGTLNTEAFF. CDR3 DNA sequence: TGTGCCAGCAGCTTTTCCGGGACACTTAACACTGAAGCTTTCTTT.

This clone has only one observation. The chain links TRBV2 to TRBJ1-2; the D gene is possibly TRBD1 (6 bases). V was trimmed by 3 bases and J by 5 bases, leaving 10 bases between them. The germline gives CDR1 SNHLY, CDR2 FYNNEI. This CDR3 has 13 amino acids. This CDR3 is CASSEDRLYGYTF. CDR3 sequence (DNA): TGTGCCAGCAGTGAGGACAGACTATATGGCTACACCTTC.

The gene calls are TRBV6-6 and TRBJ1-2, with D unresolved. This CDR3 contains 11 residues. The germline CDR1 and CDR2 sequences are MNHNY and SVGAGI (reference sequence). V lost 3 bases, J lost 6 bases, and 5 bases lay in between. DNA of the CDR3: TGTGCCAGCAGTTATTGGGATGGCTACACCTTC. Amino acids: CASSYWDGYTF.

The chain recombines TRBV4-1 with TRBJ2-1; D gene uncertain. Deletions cut 1 base from V and 4 bases from J, with 14 bases between. CDR1 MGHRA and CDR2 YSYEKL come from the germline V gene. The CDR3 length is 16 residues. The CDR3 protein is CASSQVNLVAYNEQFF. The CDR3 nucleotides read TGCGCCAGCAGCCAAGTAAATTTGGTAGCATACAATGAGCAGTTCTTC.

The chain has TRBV27 and TRBJ2-1; D might be TRBD2 (6 bases). The CDR3 is made up of 15 amino acids. Germline V gene sequence: CDR1 MNHEY, CDR2 SMNVEV (reference sequence). Trimming took off 5 bases at V and 6 bases at J, with 17 bases between the two ends. CDR3 nucleotide sequence: TGTGCCAGCAGTCCTGACCCTGGAGGGGTCAATGAGCAGTTCTTC. Its translation is CASSPDPGGVNEQFF.